This TCR beta chain was captured by sequencing in a study of T cells of healthy individuals. TCRdb reprocessed the 5' RACE reads with MiXCR, giving one entry per CDR3 protein. The sample consists of 60,000 to 75,000 distinct CDR3 sequences, 15% to 20% of them appearing once. CDR1 SNHLY and CDR2 FYNNEI come from the germline V gene. The CDR3 is 11 residues long. Trimming shortened V by 7 bases and J by 2 bases, and 3 bases separated the two germline ends. The clonotype comes from a human donor in good health. The chain links TRBV2 to TRBJ2-1; no reliable D call. The CDR3 sequence is CASNTYNEQFF. CDR3 coding DNA: TGTGCCAGCAACACCTACAATGAGCAGTTCTTC.